A single sample is the source of the 8 T cell receptor beta chains below, sequenced in a study of shared clonotypes between healthy human individuals. TCRdb's table, derived via immunoSEQ multiplex PCR, lists solely in-frame clones and lacks some. The sample contains about 1.1 million clones, 70% to 80% of which appear only once. The sample taken for sequencing was memory CD4+ T cells from PBMCs. Subset indicated: CD45RA-negative fraction. Source of these receptors: a man aged 18 to 29 in good health. Some clones in this sample may be carry-over from other donors' samples.

This chain joins TRBV19 and TRBJ2-7, with D possibly matching TRBD2 (7 bases). The CDR3 contains 14 residues. Trimming took off 7 bases at V and 3 bases at J, with 16 bases between the two ends. CDR1 and CDR2 (germline): LNHDA, SQIVND (reference sequence). The CDR3 spells CASTLGGGVYEQYF. The CDR3 DNA is TGTGCCAGTACCCTGGGAGGGGGTGTCTACGAGCAGTACTTC.

This clone was seen once. The chain has TRBV5-4 and TRBJ2-2; 9 positions match TRBD1. The CDR3 spans 15 residues. Germline values: CDR1 SGHNT, CDR2 YYREEE (reference sequence). The trim removed 4 bases at V and 7 bases at J, leaving 8 bases unmatched. The CDR3, as DNA: TGTGCCAGCAGCCGCCGGGACAGGGCGGGCGGGGAGCTGTTTTTT. Its protein product is CASSRRDRAGGELFF.

The count of this clone is one. The chain carries TRBV5-1 and TRBJ2-3; D unresolved. The CDR3 is made up of 14 amino acids. CDR1 is SGHRS and CDR2 is YFSETQ in the germline V gene. The germline V and J ends were trimmed by 5 bases and 4 bases, with 14 bases remaining between them. Here the CDR3 DNA reads TGCGCCAGCAGATTAACGGTTGGGGCAGATACGCAGTATTTT. Amino acid sequence: CASRLTVGADTQYF.

The table lists this clone with a few counts. The V gene is TRBV27, the J gene TRBJ2-1, with 8 bases fitting TRBD2. The CDR3 consists of 17 residues. Germline V gene sequence: CDR1 MNHEY, CDR2 SMNVEV (reference sequence). V gave up 4 bases and J gave up 3 bases; unmatched junction bases: 11. The chain's CDR3 is CASSSASRRGGYNEQFF. The CDR3 DNA sequence: TGTGCCAGCAGTTCCGCGAGTAGACGGGGGGGCTACAATGAGCAGTTCTTC.

This clone was recorded once. The sample holds other DNA sequences that translate to the same CDR3. The J gene is TRBJ2-5, the V gene TRBV7-3; the D is unclear. CDR1 and CDR2 (germline): SGHTA, FQGTGA. This CDR3 region has 13 residues. Trimming cost V 1 base and J 3 bases, with 6 bases left between them. CDR3 amino acids: CASSLRREETQYF. The DNA of the CDR3 is TGTGCCAGCAGCTTAAGGAGAGAAGAGACCCAGTACTTC.

CDR3 loop: CASSHTSGSYNEQFF. For the CDR3, the DNA is TGTGCCAGCAGCCATACTAGCGGCTCCTACAATGAGCAGTTCTTC. The chain has TRBV7-2 and TRBJ2-1; 8 bases map to TRBD2. The V segment lost 5 bases and the J segment 0 bases; nucleotides outside the gene matches: 3. This CDR3 has 15 residues. Germline V gene sequence: CDR1 SGHTA, CDR2 FQGNSA. Full variable domain (rest looked up from reference TRBV7-2 and TRBJ2-1): GAGVSQSPSNKVTEKGKDVELRCDPISGHTALYWYRQSLGQGLEFLIYFQGNSAPDKSGLPSDRFSAERTGGSVSTLTIQRTQQEDSAVYLCASSHTSGSYNEQFFGPGTRLTVL.

With respect to this clone: The sample has other DNA sequences that encode this CDR3 too. This rearrangement joins TRBV28 to TRBJ1-2, with D perhaps matching TRBD1 (5 bases). The length of the CDR3 is 11 residues. Looked up from germline, CDR1 is MDHEN and CDR2 is SYDVKM. Trimming took off 4 bases at V and 5 bases at J, with 5 bases between the two ends. CDR3 region: CASSSGYGYTF. The CDR3 coding sequence is TGTGCCAGCAGTTCAGGGTATGGCTACACCTTC.

V and J are TRBV5-1 and TRBJ2-3; D is perhaps TRBD1 or TRBD2 (6 bases each). Trimming cost V 7 bases and J 4 bases, with 19 bases left between them. This CDR3 is 15 amino acids long. Germline CDR1 is SGHRS and CDR2 is YFSETQ. CDR3 DNA: TGCGCCAGCGGAAATTTAGGGGGGAGAGCAGATACGCAGTATTTT. Translating it yields CASGNLGGRADTQYF.